These 14 T cell receptor beta chains came from one sample sequenced in a study of blood T cell repertoires in COVID-19. Produced via immunoSEQ multiplex PCR; TCRdb's table is partial and in-frame only. This table holds approximately 90,000 clones, 65% to 90% found once. Material: peripheral blood. The source is a man in his 60s with acute or convalescent COVID-19.

J is TRBJ2-1 and V is TRBV5-6; 8 bases match TRBD2. Losses at the gene ends were 4 bases for V and 4 bases for J; bases not matched to a gene: 10. The CDR3 spans 16 residues. Germline loops: CDR1 SGHDT, CDR2 YYEEEE. The CDR3 DNA is TGTGCCAGCAGCATCCCCGGGACTAGAGCATACAATGAGCAGTTCTTC. Translation: CASSIPGTRAYNEQFF.

This chain uses TRBV4-2 with TRBJ2-2; 8 bases agree with TRBD2. Trimming at V came to 1 base and at J to 0 bases, leaving 1 base not matched to a gene. Per germline, CDR1 LGHNA and CDR2 YNFKEQ. CDR3 size: 16 residues. The CDR3 here is CASSQGTSTNTGELFF. DNA for the CDR3: TGTGCCAGCAGCCAAGGGACTAGCACGAACACCGGGGAGCTGTTTTTT.

The chain links TRBV5-1 to TRBJ2-1, with 7 bases matching TRBD1. Germline values: CDR1 SGHRS, CDR2 YFSETQ. V shed 2 bases and J 4 bases; nucleotides not matched to a gene: 6. This CDR3 has 15 residues. The CDR3 loop is CASSFSGTEYNEQFF. The CDR3 DNA sequence: TGCGCCAGCAGCTTTTCCGGGACAGAGTACAATGAGCAGTTCTTC.

V and J are TRBV9 and TRBJ1-1; a possible D gene is TRBD1 (6 bases). The CDR3 length is 13 residues. The V end lost 5 bases, the J end lost 3 bases, and 11 bases lay between the germline ends. Per germline, CDR1 SGDLS and CDR2 YYNGEE. CDR3 loop: CASRRTDDTEAFF. The CDR3 DNA reads TGTGCCAGCAGGAGGACAGATGACACTGAAGCTTTCTTT. The whole variable domain, filled in from reference TRBV9 and TRBJ1-1, reads DSGVTQTPKHLITATGQRVTLRCSPRSGDLSVYWYQQSLDQGLQFLIQYYNGEERAKGNILERFSAQQFPDLHSELNLSSLELGDSALYFCASRRTDDTEAFFGQGTRLTVV.

The chain combines TRBV11-2 with TRBJ2-3; TRBD2 matches at 7 bases. The CDR3 runs to 15 residues. The germline CDR1 and CDR2 sequences are SGHAT and FQNNGV. J lost 1 base, V lost 2 bases, and 3 bases had no gene match. The CDR3 reads CASSLWGGGTDTQYF. The CDR3 bases are TGTGCCAGCAGCTTATGGGGGGGTGGCACAGATACGCAGTATTTT.

The chain combines TRBV19 with TRBJ2-7; 13 positions agree with TRBD2. This CDR3 spans 17 amino acids. Germline V CDR1 and CDR2: LNHDA, SQIVND (reference sequence). V lost 5 bases and J lost 0; bases outside the gene matches: 7. CDR3 DNA sequence: TGTGCCAGTAGTTCACTAGCGGGAGGGCCGCGCTCCTACGAGCAGTACTTC. This codes for CASSSLAGGPRSYEQYF.

This clone was detected only once. The gene calls are TRBV5-1 and TRBJ1-1, with 9 bases fitting TRBD1. CDR3 length equals 13 residues. The V gene end was trimmed by 4 bases and the J gene end by 8 bases; junction bases not matched to a gene: 6. Germline V gene data show CDR1 as SGHRS and CDR2 as YFSETQ. Here the CDR3 reads CASSEGQGREAFF. The CDR3 nucleotides read TGCGCCAGCAGCGAGGGACAGGGTAGGGAAGCTTTCTTT.

This clone was recorded only once. V usage is TRBV7-2 and J usage is TRBJ2-1, with 8 bases aligning to TRBD1. The ends lost 5 bases at V and 8 bases at J; junction bases unmatched: 14. Germline assignment: CDR1 SGHTA and CDR2 FQGNSA. The CDR3 length is 16 residues. The CDR3 DNA reads TGTGCCAGCAGCGTCCGGACAGGGTTTTTTATTTATGAGCAGTTCTTC. This sequence encodes CASSVRTGFFIYEQFF.

V and J are TRBV27 and TRBJ2-3, with 8 positions matching TRBD2. The germline CDR1 and CDR2 sequences are MNHEY and SMNVEV (reference sequence). This CDR3 contains 16 residues. Trimming cost V 5 bases and J 5 bases; bases outside gene matches: 12. CDR3 DNA: TGTGCCAGCAGTCGCCTCCCGGGCGGGGGGCAAGATACGCAGTATTTT. Protein sequence: CASSRLPGGGQDTQYF.

The chain carries TRBV11-2 and TRBJ2-5; D is possibly TRBD2 (6 bases). Trimming pared 5 bases from V and 7 bases from J, leaving 17 bases between. This CDR3 has 14 residues. Germline assignment: CDR1 SGHAT and CDR2 FQNNGV. The CDR3 DNA follows: TGTGCCAGCAGCCCCGGGCCCCAGGGAGGGACCCAGTACTTC. Residues: CASSPGPQGGTQYF.

This clone was picked up one time. The V gene is TRBV6-2 or TRBV6-3, the J gene TRBJ2-1; D is possibly TRBD1 (5 bases). The CDR3 sequence is 16 residues long. Germline lookup yields CDR1 MNHEY and CDR2 SVGEGT. V lost 0 bases and J lost 5, with 14 bases in between. The CDR3 DNA reads as TGTGCCAGCAGTTACTCGATCAGGGTCAAAGACAATGAGCAGTTCTTC. Residues: CASSYSIRVKDNEQFF.

This CDR3 is CASSSAGTVAGANVLTF. In nucleotides, the CDR3 is TGCGCCAGCAGCTCGGCCGGGACAGTCGCTGGGGCCAACGTCCTGACTTTC. The rearrangement links TRBV5-1 to TRBJ2-6; 7 bases fit TRBD1. V was pared by 3 bases and J by 2 bases, with 8 bases of the junction left unmatched. The germline gives CDR1 SGHRS, CDR2 YFSETQ. The CDR3 is made up of 17 amino acids. The full variable domain, its missing parts supplied by reference TRBV5-1 and TRBJ2-6, is KAGVTQTPRYLIKTRGQQVTLSCSPISGHRSVSWYQQTPGQGLQFLFEYFSETQRNKGNFPGRFSGRQFSNSRSEMNVSTLELGDSALYLCASSSAGTVAGANVLTFGAGSRLTVL.

The chain uses TRBV29-1 and TRBJ2-7; the D is unclear. The germline V and J ends were trimmed by 4 bases and 3 bases, with 10 bases remaining between them. This CDR3 has 12 residues. Germline CDR1 is SQVTM and CDR2 is ANQGSEA. The CDR3 DNA sequence: TGCAGCGTTGTGCCCGGTAACTACGAGCAGTACTTC. Protein product: CSVVPGNYEQYF.

V usage is TRBV7-9 and J usage is TRBJ1-2, with 11 positions matching TRBD1. The CDR3 contains 17 residues. Trimming removed 4 bases from V and 4 bases from J; junction bases left unmatched: 11. In germline, CDR1 is SEHNR, CDR2 FQNEAQ (reference sequence). The CDR3 nucleotides read TGTGCCAGCAGCTCCGGACAGGGGGCCCACTTCCTCTATGGCTACACCTTC. Its protein is CASSSGQGAHFLYGYTF.